Following are 32 T cell receptor beta chains from one sample sequenced in a study of T cell repertoires in aging, cancer and after chemotherapy. TRB rearrangements spanning V, D and J were amplified using mixed TRB-A/B primers. TCRdb used MiXCR to reprocess the multiplex PCR reads, holding one entry per CDR3 protein. In the table there are a few thousand distinct CDR3 sequences, 30% to 40% of which are singletons. The template was genomic DNA from peripheral blood, not RNA. Material: blood. The receptors come from a human donor in good health.

This chain links TRBV6-5 with TRBJ1-1; 8 bases agree with TRBD1. CDR3 length equals 13 residues. V trimming: 2 bases; J trimming: 12 bases; junction bases outside the gene matches: 8. Germline CDR1 reads MNHEY; CDR2 reads SVGAGI. CDR3 in amino acids: CASSYTDRESSFF. The CDR3 DNA sequence: TGTGCCAGCAGTTACACGGACAGGGAAAGTTCTTTCTTT.

The sample holds a few counts of this clonotype. The chain carries TRBV6-1 and TRBJ1-4, with D possibly TRBD1 on 5 matching bases. The CDR3 length is 14 residues. The germline CDR1 and CDR2 sequences are MNHNS and SASEGT. V was cut by 6 bases and J by 8 bases, with 16 bases left in between. CDR3 sequence (DNA): TGTGCCAGCAGCCCAGGGCCAACTGGGGAAAAACTGTTTTTT. This gives the protein CASSPGPTGEKLFF.

This clonotype has just a few counts. V and J are TRBV18 and TRBJ2-7, with 8 positions matching TRBD1. The germline gives CDR1 KGHSH, CDR2 LQKENI. The J segment lost 5 bases and the V segment lost 4 bases, leaving 4 bases of the junction unmatched. The CDR3 extends over 13 amino acids. The CDR3 spells CASSRTRGHEQYF. The CDR3 nucleotides read TGTGCCAGCTCACGTACCAGGGGGCACGAGCAGTACTTC. Supplemented by reference TRBV18 and TRBJ2-7, the full variable domain reads NAGVMQNPRHLVRRRGQEARLRCSPMKGHSHVYWYRQLPEEGLKFMVYLQKENIIDESGMPKERFSAEFPKEGPSILRIQQVVRGDSAAYFCASSRTRGHEQYFGPGTRLTVT.

With respect to this clonotype: A clone one base away is much larger, so this may be a read error. The V call is TRBV30, the J call TRBJ2-1; 12 nucleotides align to TRBD2. The V gene end was trimmed by 4 bases and the J gene end by 8 bases; junction bases not matched to a gene: 9. Germline values: CDR1 GTSNPN, CDR2 SVGIG (reference sequence). The CDR3 loop spans 15 amino acids. The CDR3 region is CAWTRGLAGSYEQFF. In DNA form, the CDR3 reads TGTGCCTGGACCAGAGGACTAGCGGGAAGTTATGAGCAGTTCTTC. Full variable domain (missing parts from reference TRBV30 and TRBJ2-1): SQTIHQWPATLVQPVGSPLSLECTVEGTSNPNLYWYRQAAGRGLQLLFYSVGIGQISSEVPQNLSASRPQDRQFILSSKKLLLSDSGFYLCAWTRGLAGSYEQFFGPGTRLTVL.

The rearrangement uses TRBV11-1 and TRBJ2-1; 10 nucleotides match TRBD2. There are 16 residues in the CDR3. V shed 6 bases and J 1 base; nucleotides not matched to a gene: 6. Germline V CDR1 and CDR2: SGHAT, FQDESV (reference sequence). The CDR3 is CASSSSGRGSYNEQFF. DNA of the CDR3: TGTGCCAGCAGTTCTAGCGGGAGAGGTTCCTACAATGAGCAGTTCTTC. Variable domain in full (rest from reference TRBV11-1 and TRBJ2-1): EAEVAQSPRYKITEKSQAVAFWCDPISGHATLYWYRQILGQGPELLVQFQDESVVDDSQLPKDRFSAERLKGVDSTLKIQPAELGDSAMYLCASSSSGRGSYNEQFFGPGTRLTVL.

This clonotype is deemed medium-sized. The gene calls are TRBV30 and TRBJ2-7, with TRBD2 matching over 7 bases. Germline V gene lookup returns CDR1 GTSNPN and CDR2 SVGIG (reference sequence). The CDR3 contains 16 residues. Germline trimming cut 4 bases from V and 3 bases from J; bases unmatched to any gene: 15. The CDR3 spells CAWTRGDAGKGYEQYF. CDR3 bases: TGTGCCTGGACACGGGGGGATGCAGGGAAGGGCTACGAGCAGTACTTC.

The chain employs TRBV7-2 and TRBJ2-1; TRBD2 agrees at 14 bases. CDR3 size: 17 residues. V dropped 0 bases and J dropped 9; count of bases not matched to a gene: 7. The germline gives CDR1 SGHTA, CDR2 FQGNSA. CDR3 DNA sequence: TGTGCCAGCAGCTTAGCTCCCGGACTAGCGGGAGGCTTTGAGCAGTTCTTC. Translating gives CASSLAPGLAGGFEQFF.

This clonotype is termed medium-sized (0.01 to 0.1%). The CDR3 DNA reads TGTGCCAGTAGTATATGGGGAGACTCTGGGGCCAACGTCCTGACTTTC. Translated, it gives CASSIWGDSGANVLTF. This chain links TRBV19 with TRBJ2-6; a weak D match, TRBD2 (5 bases). Trimming left V 2 bases short and J 0 bases short, with 8 bases between. The CDR3 loop spans 16 amino acids. CDR1 and CDR2 (germline): LNHDA, SQIVND (reference sequence).

This clonotype was counted between two and nine times. This chain connects TRBV5-4 to TRBJ2-1; D is uncertain. V was cut by 0 bases and J by 8 bases, with 12 bases left in between. This CDR3 has 14 residues. The germline gives CDR1 SGHNT, CDR2 YYREEE (reference sequence). The CDR3 is CASSLGSPADEQFF. As DNA, the CDR3 is TGTGCCAGCAGCTTGGGCTCCCCGGCGGATGAGCAGTTCTTC.

There are a few counts of this clonotype. The chain employs TRBV19 and TRBJ1-5; D gene ambiguous. This CDR3 has 15 residues. V was shortened by 2 bases and J by 0 bases, with 8 bases between the two germline ends. Germline loops: CDR1 LNHDA, CDR2 SQIVND (reference sequence). The CDR3 DNA is TGTGCCAGTAGTATAATCAGGAATAGCAATCAGCCCCAGCATTTT. Its translation is CASSIIRNSNQPQHF.

In this sample, this clonotype is medium-sized. The V call is TRBV19, the J call TRBJ1-4; D perhaps matches TRBD1 (5 bases). The germline CDR1 and CDR2 sequences are LNHDA and SQIVND (reference sequence). CDR3 length equals 12 residues. Trimming cost V 3 bases and J 8 bases, with 7 bases left between them. The CDR3 bases are TGTGCCAGTAGTATGGGGCGGGAAAAACTGTTTTTT. Its translation: CASSMGREKLFF. Using reference TRBV19 and TRBJ1-4 for the parts outside the CDR3, the full variable domain is DGGITQSPKYLFRKEGQNVTLSCEQNLNHDAMYWYRQDPGQGLRLIYYSQIVNDFQKGDIAEGYSVSREKKESFPLTVTSAQKNPTAFYLCASSMGREKLFFGSGTQLSVL.

This clonotype is classed as medium-sized (0.01 to 0.1%). The rearrangement joins TRBV5-6 to TRBJ2-3, with D tentatively TRBD1 or TRBD2 (5 bases each). The CDR3 length is 14 residues. CDR1 is SGHDT, CDR2 YYEEEE, per germline. V gave up 3 bases and J gave up 2 bases, with 10 bases separating them. CDR3 sequence reads: CASSWGPVTDTQYF. In DNA form, the CDR3 reads TGTGCCAGCAGCTGGGGACCGGTCACAGATACGCAGTATTTT.

This chain links TRBV7-6 with TRBJ2-5, with D unresolved. V was trimmed by 3 bases and J by 5 bases, leaving 16 bases between them. This CDR3 is built from 15 residues. The germline CDR1 and CDR2 sequences are SGHVS and FNYEAQ. CDR3 coding DNA: TGTGCCAGCAGCTTCTACGGGTTAGGAGCGGAGACCCAGTACTTC. Its translation: CASSFYGLGAETQYF. Full variable domain (missing parts from reference TRBV7-6 and TRBJ2-5): GAGVSQSPRYKVTKRGQDVALRCDPISGHVSLYWYRQALGQGPEFLTYFNYEAQQDKSGLPNDRFSAERPEGSISTLTIQRTEQRDSAMYRCASSFYGLGAETQYFGPGTRLLVL.

This rearrangement joins TRBV12-3 or TRBV12-4 to TRBJ1-2; 9 bases map to TRBD1. V lost 5 bases and J lost 2; bases outside the gene matches: 0. This CDR3 region has 13 residues. CDR3 loop: CASSDRGNYGYTF. The CDR3 bases are TGTGCCAGCAGTGACAGGGGGAACTATGGCTACACCTTC.

This clonotype is large (0.1 to 1%) in the sample. The V call is TRBV29-1, the J call TRBJ2-3; a possible D gene is TRBD2 (5 bases). The V end lost 8 bases, the J end lost 5 bases, and 14 bases lay between the germline ends. Germline values: CDR1 SQVTM, CDR2 ANQGSEA. This CDR3 is built from 12 residues. The CDR3 here is CSSRTFKDTQYF. CDR3 nucleotides: TGCAGCTCAAGGACTTTCAAAGATACGCAGTATTTT.

The V call is TRBV4-3, the J call TRBJ1-6, with D possibly TRBD1 on 6 matching bases. V was shortened by 1 base and J by 7 bases, with 11 bases between the two germline ends. The CDR3 is 15 residues long. The germline CDR1 and CDR2 sequences are LGHNA and YSLEER. The CDR3 is CASSQVQGNNSPLHF. DNA for the CDR3: TGCGCCAGCAGCCAAGTACAGGGAAACAATTCACCCCTCCACTTT.

The chain combines TRBV5-6 with TRBJ2-5; D gene unclear. The V end was cut by 2 bases, the J end by 6 bases, with 14 bases between. There are 14 residues in the CDR3. Per germline, CDR1 SGHDT and CDR2 YYEEEE. CDR3 amino acids: CASSLSAGRKTQYF. CDR3 coding DNA: TGTGCCAGCAGCTTAAGCGCCGGGCGGAAGACCCAGTACTTC.

This chain joins TRBV7-6 and TRBJ1-1; TRBD1 might be the D (5 bases). The CDR3 runs to 13 residues. Between the trimmed V and J ends, which lost 1 base and 7 bases, there was a span of 10 bases. Germline loops: CDR1 SGHVS, CDR2 FNYEAQ. Here the CDR3 DNA reads TGTGCCAGCAGCTTAGGGGGGAGTAATGAAGCTTTCTTT. This encodes CASSLGGSNEAFF.

Relative to its sample, this clonotype is medium-sized. V is TRBV11-1 and J is TRBJ2-2, with TRBD2 matching 11 bases. The CDR3 extends over 16 amino acids. Germline V lookup: CDR1 SGHAT, CDR2 FQDESV (reference sequence). The J segment lost 4 bases and the V segment lost 5 bases, leaving 6 bases of the junction unmatched. CDR3 loop: CASSQVGTSGTGELFF. In DNA, the CDR3 is TGTGCCAGCAGCCAAGTGGGGACTAGCGGCACCGGGGAGCTGTTTTTT.

This clonotype was found a few times. The chain combines TRBV19 with TRBJ1-3, with a possible D match to TRBD1 (6 bases). Looked up from germline, CDR1 is LNHDA and CDR2 is SQIVND (reference sequence). This CDR3 is 15 amino acids long. V was shortened by 7 bases and J by 0 bases, with 13 bases between the two germline ends. CDR3 bases: TGTGCCAGTAACCCGGGACACCTCTCTGGAAACACCATATATTTT. Translating gives CASNPGHLSGNTIYF. Full variable domain (missing parts from reference TRBV19 and TRBJ1-3): DGGITQSPKYLFRKEGQNVTLSCEQNLNHDAMYWYRQDPGQGLRLIYYSQIVNDFQKGDIAEGYSVSREKKESFPLTVTSAQKNPTAFYLCASNPGHLSGNTIYFGEGSWLTVV.

This clonotype has just a few counts. The CDR3 DNA sequence: TGTGCCAGCAGTTTTAGTACTAGCGGCAACTACGAGCAGTACTTC. This gives the protein CASSFSTSGNYEQYF. This chain connects TRBV12-3 or TRBV12-4 to TRBJ2-7, with 8 bases that match TRBD2. Trimming at V came to 3 bases and at J to 3 bases, leaving 7 bases not matched to a gene. The CDR3 extends over 15 amino acids.

The CDR3 nucleotides are TGCGCCAGCAGCCCCGTTTTAGCGGGAGGGCCCTCCGAGCAGTACTTC. It is translated as CASSPVLAGGPSEQYF. The chain employs TRBV5-1 and TRBJ2-7; 11 positions agree with TRBD2. J lost 6 bases, V lost 4 bases, and 12 bases had no gene match. This CDR3 spans 16 amino acids. Per the germline V gene, CDR1 is SGHRS and CDR2 is YFSETQ.

V gene TRBV28 combines with J gene TRBJ2-7; D gene uncertain. The V end was cut by 5 bases, the J end by 6 bases, with 8 bases between. CDR3 length: 11 amino acids. The germline V gene encodes CDR1 MDHEN and CDR2 SYDVKM. The CDR3 coding sequence is TGTGCCAGCAGTAAAGGTGGCGAGCAGTACTTC. This sequence encodes CASSKGGEQYF.

This clonotype was counted between two and nine times. The V gene is TRBV6-6, the J gene TRBJ2-7; D may match TRBD1 or TRBD2 (5 bases each). This CDR3 region has 17 residues. V gave up 2 bases and J gave up 5 bases, with 22 bases separating them. Germline V lookup: CDR1 MNHNY, CDR2 SVGAGI (reference sequence). The CDR3 region is CASSYPSMQGAPHEQYF. Written as DNA, the CDR3 is TGTGCCAGCAGTTACCCCTCCATGCAGGGAGCTCCCCACGAGCAGTACTTC.

The chain couples TRBV18 to TRBJ2-7; possibly TRBD1 for D (5 bases). V lost 2 bases and J lost 3, with 8 bases in between. The CDR3 contains 13 residues. Germline V CDR1 and CDR2: KGHSH, LQKENI. CDR3: CASSPGANYEQYF. DNA for the CDR3: TGTGCCAGCTCACCAGGGGCAAACTACGAGCAGTACTTC.

The chain employs TRBV7-9 and TRBJ1-4; D ambiguous. The CDR3 is 17 amino acids. Germline loops: CDR1 SEHNR, CDR2 FQNEAQ (reference sequence). Trimming stripped 5 bases from V and 6 bases from J, with 22 bases between. The CDR3 reads CASSTRDLKEGDEKLFF. The CDR3 region has the DNA TGTGCCAGCAGCACACGAGACTTAAAGGAGGGAGATGAAAAACTGTTTTTT.

This clonotype was detected only a few times. This rearrangement joins TRBV15 to TRBJ1-2; possibly TRBD1 for D (5 bases). Trimming took off 8 bases at V and 4 bases at J, with 17 bases between the two ends. The CDR3 has 14 amino acids. From germline, CDR1 is LNHNV and CDR2 YYDKDF (reference sequence). CDR3 loop: CATGLGGSVYGYTF. In DNA form, the CDR3 reads TGTGCCACCGGGTTGGGGGGGTCGGTCTATGGCTACACCTTC.

This clonotype is medium-sized within its sample. J is TRBJ2-5 and V is TRBV5-4; weak D call: TRBD2 (6 bases). The germline V gene encodes CDR1 SGHNT and CDR2 YYREEE (reference sequence). CDR3 size: 14 residues. V shed 0 bases and J shed 2 bases, with 8 bases lying between them. The DNA of the CDR3 is TGTGCCAGCAGCTTGGCCGGGACTCAAGAGACCCAGTACTTC. This sequence encodes CASSLAGTQETQYF.

This chain joins TRBV27 and TRBJ2-3; the D gene is possibly TRBD2 (6 bases). V was clipped by 4 bases and J by 6 bases, with 11 bases between them. The CDR3 contains 13 residues. Looked up from germline, CDR1 is MNHEY and CDR2 is SMNVEV (reference sequence). The CDR3 nucleotides read TGTGCCAGCAGTTACTCGAGCGGGGATACGCAGTATTTT. Translating gives CASSYSSGDTQYF.

V is TRBV7-2 and J is TRBJ1-2; D gene ambiguous. Germline V lookup: CDR1 SGHTA, CDR2 FQGNSA. V lost 5 bases, J lost 4 bases, and 17 bases lay in between. The CDR3 loop spans 15 amino acids. For the CDR3, the DNA is TGTGCCAGCAGCCGCACCACGGACCTGGGCTATGGCTACACCTTC. This sequence encodes CASSRTTDLGYGYTF.

There are a few counts of this clonotype. The chain combines TRBV7-2 with TRBJ2-1; 10 bases match TRBD2. Losses at the gene ends were 5 bases for V and 8 bases for J; bases not matched to a gene: 9. The CDR3 is 15 amino acids. Germline V gene data show CDR1 as SGHTA and CDR2 as FQGNSA. The chain's CDR3 is CASSDSGRAWHEQFF. CDR3 bases: TGTGCCAGCAGCGACAGCGGGAGGGCCTGGCATGAGCAGTTCTTC.

This clonotype came up a few times. CDR3 region: CASSGGYGYTF. CDR3 in DNA: TGTGCCAGCTCAGGCGGGTATGGCTACACCTTC. J is TRBJ1-2 and V is TRBV18; D unclear. Germline-derived CDR1 and CDR2 are KGHSH and LQKENI. The CDR3 consists of 11 residues. V was clipped by 5 bases and J by 5 bases, with 6 bases between them.